This T cell receptor (beta chain) was identified during a study of T cells expressing NK-cell markers. Germline values: CDR1 DFQATT, CDR2 SNEGSKA (reference sequence). This CDR3 spans 16 amino acids. TCRdb re-called the 5' RACE reads and gives one entry per CDR3 protein, without DNA. This specimen shows hundreds of thousands of distinct CDR3 sequences; the ten leading clones hold 4.2%. The study's findings and limits: These same clonotypes (in several donors) also led the CD3+CD56-NKG2C+ fraction. NKG2C+ dominant clonotypes from 5 or 6 donors made up about 1.0-7.5% of CD8+ T cells.

Worth noting for this clonotype: The antigen remains undetermined.

The rearrangement uses TRBV20-1 and TRBJ2-6; the D gene TCRdb calls, TRBD1, cannot be checked with no DNA. The receptor was derived from a woman aged 18 to 75 in good health. Sequenced material: blood T cells: a sorted CD56 or NKG2C T cell subset, CD4+ or CD8+ T cells, or bulk PBMC T cells (not recorded which). CDR3 loop: CSATGTGDSGANVLTF.